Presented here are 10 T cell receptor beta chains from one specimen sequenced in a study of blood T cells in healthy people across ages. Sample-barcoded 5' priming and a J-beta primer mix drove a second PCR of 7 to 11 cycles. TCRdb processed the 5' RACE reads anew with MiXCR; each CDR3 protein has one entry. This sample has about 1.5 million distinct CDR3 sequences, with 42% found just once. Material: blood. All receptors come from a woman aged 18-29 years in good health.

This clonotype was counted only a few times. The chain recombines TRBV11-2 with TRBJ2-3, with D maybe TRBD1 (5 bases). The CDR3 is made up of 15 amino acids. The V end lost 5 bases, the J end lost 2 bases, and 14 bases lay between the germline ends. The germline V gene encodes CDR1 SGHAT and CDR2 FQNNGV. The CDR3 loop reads CASSRQILYTDTQYF. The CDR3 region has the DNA TGTGCCAGCAGCCGACAGATACTATACACAGATACGCAGTATTTT.

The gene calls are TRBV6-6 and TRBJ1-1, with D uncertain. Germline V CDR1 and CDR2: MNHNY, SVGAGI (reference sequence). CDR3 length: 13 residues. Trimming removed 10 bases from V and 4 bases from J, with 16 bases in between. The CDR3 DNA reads TGTGCCACCCTTTTTGGTTCGAGCACTGAAGCTTTCTTT. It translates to CATLFGSSTEAFF.

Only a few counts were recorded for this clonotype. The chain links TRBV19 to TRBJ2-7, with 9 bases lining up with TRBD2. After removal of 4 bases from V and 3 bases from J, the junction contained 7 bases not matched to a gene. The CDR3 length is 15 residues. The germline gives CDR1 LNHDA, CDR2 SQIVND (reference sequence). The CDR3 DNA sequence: TGTGCCAGTAGTAGCGGGAGGGCCAAGTACTACGAGCAGTACTTC. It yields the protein CASSSGRAKYYEQYF.

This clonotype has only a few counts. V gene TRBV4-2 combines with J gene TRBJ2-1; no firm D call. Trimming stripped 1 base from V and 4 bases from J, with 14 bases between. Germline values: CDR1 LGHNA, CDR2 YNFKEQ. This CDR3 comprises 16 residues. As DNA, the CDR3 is TGTGCCAGCAGCCAAGGTGGAGTGGGTTTGTACAATGAGCAGTTCTTC. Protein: CASSQGGVGLYNEQFF.

The CDR3 loop reads CASSLSGQGEDYGYTF. The CDR3 nucleotides are TGCGCCAGCAGCTTGTCGGGACAGGGGGAGGACTATGGCTACACCTTC. The rearrangement links TRBV5-1 to TRBJ1-2; 11 bases agree with TRBD1. The V gene end was trimmed by 1 base and the J gene end by 3 bases; junction bases not matched to a gene: 5. The CDR3 loop spans 16 amino acids. The germline V gene has CDR1 SGHRS and CDR2 YFSETQ.

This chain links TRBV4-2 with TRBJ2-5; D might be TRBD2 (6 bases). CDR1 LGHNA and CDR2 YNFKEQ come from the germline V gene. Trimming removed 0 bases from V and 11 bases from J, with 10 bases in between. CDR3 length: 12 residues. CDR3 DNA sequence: TGTGCCAGCAGCCAAGAGCAACGGGAGCAGTACTTC. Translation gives CASSQEQREQYF.

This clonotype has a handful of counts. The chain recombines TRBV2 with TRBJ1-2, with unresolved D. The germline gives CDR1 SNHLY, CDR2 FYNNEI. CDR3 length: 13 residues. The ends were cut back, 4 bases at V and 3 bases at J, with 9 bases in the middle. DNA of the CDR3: TGTGCCAGCAGTGTAACCTTTGACTATGGCTACACCTTC. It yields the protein CASSVTFDYGYTF. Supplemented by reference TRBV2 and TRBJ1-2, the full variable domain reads EPEVTQTPSHQVTQMGQEVILRCVPISNHLYFYWYRQILGQKVEFLVSFYNNEISEKSEIFDDQFSVERPDGSNFTLKIRSTKLEDSAMYFCASSVTFDYGYTFGSGTRLTVV.

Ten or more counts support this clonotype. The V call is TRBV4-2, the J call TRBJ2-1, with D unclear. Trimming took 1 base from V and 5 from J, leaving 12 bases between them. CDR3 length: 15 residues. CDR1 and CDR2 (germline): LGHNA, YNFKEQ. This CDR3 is CASSQGDIQDNEQFF. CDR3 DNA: TGTGCCAGCAGCCAAGGAGACATTCAGGACAATGAGCAGTTCTTC.

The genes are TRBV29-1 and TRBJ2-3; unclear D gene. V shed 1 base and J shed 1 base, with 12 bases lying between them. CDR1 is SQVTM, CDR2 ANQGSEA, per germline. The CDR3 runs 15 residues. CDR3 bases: TGCAGCGTTGAAGTGTTCCCCCCGGGCACAGATACGCAGTATTTT. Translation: CSVEVFPPGTDTQYF.

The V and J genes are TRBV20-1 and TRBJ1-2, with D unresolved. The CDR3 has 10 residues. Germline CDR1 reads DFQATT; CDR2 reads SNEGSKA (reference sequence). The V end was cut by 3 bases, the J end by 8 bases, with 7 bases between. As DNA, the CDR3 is TGCAGTGCTAGTTTGGACGGCTACACCTTC. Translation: CSASLDGYTF.